What follows are 25 T cell receptor beta chains derived from one specimen sequenced in a study of blood T cell repertoires in COVID-19. The repertoire was sequenced with immunoSEQ multiplex PCR; TCRdb's copy has only in-frame clones and lacks some. There are approximately 500,000 clones in the sample; roughly 88% occur only once, and about 3% lies in the top ten. The sample comprised peripheral blood. These receptors all stem from a human donor in a cohort sampled during active COVID-19.

The chain carries TRBV4-1 and TRBJ1-1; no clear D gene. CDR1 is MGHRA, CDR2 YSYEKL, per germline. The CDR3 sequence is 13 residues long. V lost 4 bases and J 1 base, leaving 7 bases between the germline ends. Written as DNA, the CDR3 is TGCGCCAGCAGCCTCTCGGGGAACACTGAAGCTTTCTTT. Protein sequence: CASSLSGNTEAFF.

The chain couples TRBV19 to TRBJ2-1; 13 bases line up with TRBD2. Germline trimming cut 5 bases from V and 7 bases from J; bases unmatched to any gene: 5. Germline CDR1 LNHDA, CDR2 SQIVND (reference sequence). The CDR3 extends over 15 amino acids. The CDR3 bases are TGTGCCAGTAGTTTACTAGCGGGAGGGGATAATGAGCAGTTCTTC. Protein: CASSLLAGGDNEQFF.

The chain links TRBV27 to TRBJ1-5; D is possibly TRBD1 (6 bases). The CDR3 has 14 amino acids. V lost 5 bases and J 2 bases, leaving 10 bases between the germline ends. Germline lookup yields CDR1 MNHEY and CDR2 SMNVEV (reference sequence). The CDR3 bases are TGTGCCAGCAGTGTGGACAGAGGCAATCAGCCCCAGCATTTT. It encodes CASSVDRGNQPQHF.

The J gene is TRBJ2-5, the V gene TRBV6-2 or TRBV6-3; D perhaps matches TRBD2 (5 bases). CDR1 is MNHEY, CDR2 SVGEGT, per germline. CDR3 size: 15 residues. V lost 4 bases to trimming and J lost 2 bases, with 14 bases between them. The CDR3 region has the DNA TGTGCCAGCAGTTTGATAGCGAGGCCACAAGAGACCCAGTACTTC. Its protein product is CASSLIARPQETQYF.

The chain recombines TRBV5-8 with TRBJ2-6; D uncertain. Trimming removed 1 base from V and 1 base from J, with 6 bases in between. CDR1 SGHTS and CDR2 YDEGEE come from the germline V gene. This CDR3 region has 15 residues. The CDR3 region has the DNA TGTGCCAGCAGCTTGAAATTATCTGGGGCCAACGTCCTGACTTTC. Its translation is CASSLKLSGANVLTF. Complete variable domain (other parts from reference TRBV5-8 and TRBJ2-6): EAGVTQSPTHLIKTRGQQATLRCSPISGHTSVYWYQQALGLGLQFLLWYDEGEERNRGNFPPRFSGRQFPNYSSELNVNALELEDSALYLCASSLKLSGANVLTFGAGSRLTVL.

The gene calls are TRBV5-6 and TRBJ2-1, with D maybe TRBD2 (5 bases). Per germline, CDR1 SGHDT and CDR2 YYEEEE. The CDR3 totals 15 residues. V dropped 3 bases and J dropped 6 bases, with 16 bases sitting between them. The CDR3 DNA sequence: TGTGCCAGCAGCTCGGATGTAGGCGGGTCCAATGAGCAGTTCTTC. Encoded protein: CASSSDVGGSNEQFF.

This chain joins TRBV18 and TRBJ2-3; the match to TRBD2 covers 13 bases. CDR3 length equals 18 residues. Unmatched junction bases numbered 11, after V lost 8 bases and J lost 0 bases. The germline gives CDR1 KGHSH, CDR2 LQKENI. The CDR3 region is CASRKGLAGTSSTDTQYF. The CDR3 nucleotides are TGTGCCAGCCGAAAGGGACTAGCGGGAACCTCTAGCACAGATACGCAGTATTTT.

This clone showed up just a few times. V gene TRBV5-4 combines with J gene TRBJ1-2; TRBD1 matches 8 bases. V lost 4 bases, J lost 0 bases, and 5 bases stayed unmatched. From germline, CDR1 is SGHNT and CDR2 YYREEE (reference sequence). The CDR3 loop spans 15 amino acids. This CDR3 reads CASSRQGLTNYGYTF. The DNA for the CDR3 is TGTGCCAGCAGCCGACAGGGGCTTACTAACTATGGCTACACCTTC.

The chain is built from TRBV11-2 and TRBJ2-1; 11 bases line up with TRBD2. Germline V gene lookup returns CDR1 SGHAT and CDR2 FQNNGV. This CDR3 has 15 residues. Trimming removed 5 bases from V and 9 bases from J; junction bases left unmatched: 9. The CDR3 DNA reads as TGTGCCAGCAGCCCAACTAGCGGGAGTCCTGCTGAGCAGTTCTTC. Its translation is CASSPTSGSPAEQFF.

V is TRBV28 and J is TRBJ2-1; 8 bases align to TRBD2. The J segment lost 3 bases and the V segment lost 3 bases, leaving 7 bases of the junction unmatched. CDR1 is MDHEN and CDR2 is SYDVKM in the germline V gene. This CDR3 is built from 16 residues. CDR3 coding DNA: TGTGCCAGCAGTTTCACCGGCGGGAGGCGCTACAATGAGCAGTTCTTC. Amino acids: CASSFTGGRRYNEQFF.

V and J are TRBV6-5 and TRBJ1-5; 7 bases are a match to TRBD1. This CDR3 has 15 residues. Germline loops: CDR1 MNHEY, CDR2 SVGAGI. The junction had 7 bases not matched to a gene; V was cut back by 2 bases and J by 6 bases. The CDR3 bases are TGTGCCAGCAGTTACGGAACAGGGGTAGGTCAGCCCCAGCATTTT. It yields the protein CASSYGTGVGQPQHF.

The rearrangement joins TRBV2 to TRBJ1-3, with a weak D call TRBD1 (5 bases). The CDR3 runs to 14 residues. Looked up from germline, CDR1 is SNHLY and CDR2 is FYNNEI. Trimming removed 2 bases from V and 4 bases from J, with 9 bases in between. CDR3 nucleotide sequence: TGTGCCAGCAGTGAACGGGGGTTAGGAAACACCATATATTTT. Its protein is CASSERGLGNTIYF. The variable domain in full, completed from reference TRBV2 and TRBJ1-3, reads EPEVTQTPSHQVTQMGQEVILRCVPISNHLYFYWYRQILGQKVEFLVSFYNNEISEKSEIFDDQFSVERPDGSNFTLKIRSTKLEDSAMYFCASSERGLGNTIYFGEGSWLTVV.

V gene TRBV11-3 combines with J gene TRBJ2-1; TRBD2 might be the D (5 bases). Germline V gene sequence: CDR1 SGHNT, CDR2 YENEEA. This CDR3 spans 12 amino acids. V lost 4 bases, J lost 10 bases, and 11 bases lay in between. This chain's CDR3 is CASSSSSKEQFF. CDR3 bases: TGTGCCAGCAGCTCTTCTAGCAAGGAGCAGTTCTTC.

This clone turned up a few times. The chain has TRBV6-6 and TRBJ1-1; 7 nucleotides line up with TRBD1. The CDR3 has 16 amino acids. Trimming at V came to 2 bases and at J to 3 bases, leaving 9 bases not matched to a gene. Germline V gene sequence: CDR1 MNHNY, CDR2 SVGAGI (reference sequence). DNA of the CDR3: TGTGCCAGCAGTTACGGACCGACAGGGTTGTACACTGAAGCTTTCTTT. It codes for CASSYGPTGLYTEAFF.

V is TRBV27 and J is TRBJ2-2, with TRBD2 matching over 8 bases. CDR3 length equals 16 residues. V shed 8 bases and J 2 bases; nucleotides not matched to a gene: 10. Germline V lookup: CDR1 MNHEY, CDR2 SMNVEV (reference sequence). CDR3 in amino acids: CASRRGGMRNTGELFF. The CDR3 region has the DNA TGTGCCAGCCGTCGGGGGGGAATGCGAAACACCGGGGAGCTGTTTTTT.

This clone was recorded once. The chain recombines TRBV11-3 with TRBJ2-3, with unresolved D. This CDR3 has 13 residues. Deletions cut 5 bases from V and 4 bases from J, with 10 bases between. Germline V CDR1 and CDR2: SGHNT, YENEEA. CDR3 nucleotide sequence: TGTGCCAGCAGCCCCCAGTTTCCAGATACGCAGTATTTT. Protein sequence: CASSPQFPDTQYF.

The chain joins TRBV4-1 to TRBJ2-5; perhaps TRBD1 as D (6 bases). V shed 4 bases and J shed 1 base, with 10 bases lying between them. Germline lookup yields CDR1 MGHRA and CDR2 YSYEKL. CDR3 length equals 14 residues. The CDR3 is CASSPGGAQETQYF. In nucleotides, the CDR3 is TGCGCCAGCAGCCCTGGGGGCGCCCAAGAGACCCAGTACTTC.

This clone has a count of ten or more. The V and J genes are TRBV7-9 and TRBJ2-3, with a possible D match to TRBD2 (6 bases). CDR1 SEHNR and CDR2 FQNEAQ come from the germline V gene (reference sequence). The CDR3 spans 17 residues. V was clipped by 1 base and J by 2 bases, with 16 bases between them. The CDR3 coding sequence is TGTGCCAGCAGCTTAGGCGCGGGGAGTTCGCTCACAGATACGCAGTATTTT. It is translated as CASSLGAGSSLTDTQYF. The whole variable domain, remainder taken from reference TRBV7-9 and TRBJ2-3, is DTGVSQNPRHKITKRGQNVTFRCDPISEHNRLYWYRQTLGQGPEFLTYFQNEAQLEKSRLLSDRFSAERPKGSFSTLEIQRTEQGDSAMYLCASSLGAGSSLTDTQYFGPGTRLTVL.

V and J are TRBV15 and TRBJ2-1, with a possible D match to TRBD2 (6 bases). CDR1 is LNHNV and CDR2 is YYDKDF in the germline V gene (reference sequence). Between the trimmed V and J ends, which lost 3 bases and 8 bases, there was a span of 20 bases. The CDR3 consists of 16 residues. CDR3 region: CATSRATGRLGDEQFF. As DNA, the CDR3 is TGTGCCACCAGCAGGGCTACGGGGAGGTTAGGAGATGAGCAGTTCTTC.

The V call is TRBV9, the J call TRBJ1-1; D not resolved. Per germline, CDR1 SGDLS and CDR2 YYNGEE. This CDR3 comprises 13 residues. Trimming removed 1 base at V and 4 bases at J, with 8 bases between. The CDR3 bases are TGTGCCAGCAGCGTAAGCACTGGCACTGAAGCTTTCTTT. Encoded protein: CASSVSTGTEAFF.

In its sample, this clone was seen once. The genes are TRBV28 and TRBJ1-1; 8 bases line up with TRBD1. Germline values: CDR1 MDHEN, CDR2 SYDVKM. The CDR3 extends over 15 amino acids. With 4 bases clipped from V and 3 bases from J, the junction kept 7 bases outside the gene matches. Written as DNA, the CDR3 is TGTGCCAGCAGTTCGGACAGGGTGGGGGACACTGAAGCTTTCTTT. Its translation: CASSSDRVGDTEAFF.

The rearrangement joins TRBV12-1 to TRBJ2-3; the table calls TRBD1, which could not be checked here. TRBV12-1 is a documented pseudogene. This CDR3 has 16 amino acids. CDR3 bases: TGTGCCAGCAGCCACACCAGAGTGGCAGGGGTAGATACGCAGTATTTT. Its protein product is CASSHTRVAGVDTQYF.

The V call is TRBV4-2, the J call TRBJ2-7; 10 positions match TRBD2. J lost 5 bases, V lost 0 bases, and 7 bases had no gene match. The CDR3 totals 16 residues. The germline CDR1 and CDR2 sequences are LGHNA and YNFKEQ. In nucleotides, the CDR3 is TGTGCCAGCAGCCAAGATCCGGCTAGCGGGAGAAACGAGCAGTACTTC. Its protein is CASSQDPASGRNEQYF.

The chain has TRBV7-2 and TRBJ1-2, with a possible D match to TRBD1 (6 bases). Trimming took off 1 base at V and 8 bases at J, with 8 bases between the two ends. The CDR3 runs 12 residues. Looked up from germline, CDR1 is SGHTA and CDR2 is FQGNSA. The CDR3 is CASSLDQGGYTF. The CDR3 nucleotides read TGTGCCAGCAGCTTAGATCAGGGGGGCTACACCTTC.

This clone was picked up a small number of times. J is TRBJ1-5 and V is TRBV5-8; 8 bases are shared with TRBD1. CDR1 and CDR2 (germline): SGHTS, YDEGEE. The CDR3 has 16 residues. Trimming removed 2 bases from V and 7 bases from J; junction bases left unmatched: 11. In nucleotides, the CDR3 is TGTGCCAGCAGCTTCCAGGGGGCGCTTCAAGGCCAGCCCCAGCATTTT. Protein product: CASSFQGALQGQPQHF.